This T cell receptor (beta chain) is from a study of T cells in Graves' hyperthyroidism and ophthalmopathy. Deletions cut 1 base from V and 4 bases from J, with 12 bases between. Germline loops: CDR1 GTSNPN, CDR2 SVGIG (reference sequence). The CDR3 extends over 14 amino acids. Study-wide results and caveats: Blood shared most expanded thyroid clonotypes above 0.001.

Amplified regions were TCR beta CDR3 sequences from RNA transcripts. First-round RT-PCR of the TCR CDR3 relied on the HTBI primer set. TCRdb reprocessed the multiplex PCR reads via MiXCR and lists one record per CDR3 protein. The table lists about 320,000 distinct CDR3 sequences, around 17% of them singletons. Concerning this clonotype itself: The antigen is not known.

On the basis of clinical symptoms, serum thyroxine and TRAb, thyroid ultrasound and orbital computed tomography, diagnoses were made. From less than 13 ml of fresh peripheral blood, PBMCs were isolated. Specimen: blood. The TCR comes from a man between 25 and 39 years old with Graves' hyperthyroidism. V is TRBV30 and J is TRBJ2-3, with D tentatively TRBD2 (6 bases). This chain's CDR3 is CAWSAGDFADTQYF. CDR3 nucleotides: TGTGCCTGGAGTGCCGGGGACTTCGCAGATACGCAGTATTTT.